Below are 28 T cell receptor beta chains sequenced from a single sample in a study of T cell repertoires in cytomegalovirus infection. Via MiXCR, TCRdb re-called the reads, giving one row per CDR3 protein. The sample carries hundreds of thousands of distinct CDR3 sequences, 31% recorded once. These receptors' antigens are unknown. Sequencing was performed on cultured CD8+ T cells from PBMCs, taken from culture after CMV antigen stimulation. These receptors all come from a human donor in good health (CMV status not recorded). Some clones in this sample may be carry-over from other donors' samples.

This chain joins TRBV6-2 or TRBV6-3 and TRBJ2-1; 11 bases agree with TRBD2. Trimming took 5 bases from V and 14 from J; bases not matched to a gene: 11. This CDR3 contains 14 residues. Germline V lookup: CDR1 MNHEY, CDR2 SVGEGT. The CDR3 region has the DNA TGTGCCAGCAGTACCCTGGGACTAGCGGACTCGGAGTTCTTC. Translation gives CASSTLGLADSEFF.

V is TRBV12-3 or TRBV12-4 and J is TRBJ2-2; no clear D gene. Trimming shortened V by 3 bases and J by 9 bases, and 8 bases separated the two germline ends. The length of the CDR3 is 12 residues. The CDR3 DNA is TGTGCCAGCAGTTTGGTTCGCAGGGAGCTGTTTTTT. Protein: CASSLVRRELFF.

This clonotype was seen a few times. This chain joins TRBV19 and TRBJ1-2, with D unresolved. The CDR3 totals 15 residues. Germline values: CDR1 LNHDA, CDR2 SQIVND (reference sequence). The V gene lost 2 bases and the J gene lost 4 bases, with 14 bases spanning the gap. The CDR3 region is CASSIPLTRGYGYTF. The CDR3 coding sequence is TGTGCCAGTAGTATACCTTTAACCAGAGGCTATGGCTACACCTTC.

This chain uses TRBV9 with TRBJ2-3; TRBD1 might be the D (5 bases). V shed 4 bases and J shed 1 base, with 19 bases lying between them. The CDR3 is 17 residues long. The germline V gene has CDR1 SGDLS and CDR2 YYNGEE. The CDR3 bases are TGTGCCAGCAGCTTATTTTCTAGTGGGGCGGGCACAGATACGCAGTATTTT. Translating gives CASSLFSSGAGTDTQYF.

The V and J genes are TRBV6-1 and TRBJ1-2, with no clear D. The CDR3 consists of 15 residues. Germline V gene sequence: CDR1 MNHNS, CDR2 SASEGT. The ends were cut back, 6 bases at V and 4 bases at J, with 18 bases in the middle. This CDR3 is CASSPAKRGIYGYTF. CDR3 nucleotide sequence: TGTGCCAGCAGCCCCGCCAAGCGCGGGATCTATGGCTACACCTTC.

This sequence joins TRBV6-1 and TRBJ2-7; D might be TRBD1 (5 bases). The V end lost 2 bases, the J end lost 1 base, and 12 bases lay between the germline ends. The CDR3 runs 15 residues. The germline V gene has CDR1 MNHNS and CDR2 SASEGT. The CDR3 loop is CASSEFRQGSYEQYF. The CDR3 DNA follows: TGTGCCAGCAGTGAATTTCGGCAGGGATCCTACGAGCAGTACTTC.

This chain links TRBV15 with TRBJ2-3; D is ambiguous. Germline values: CDR1 LNHNV, CDR2 YYDKDF (reference sequence). The CDR3 loop spans 16 amino acids. V lost 2 bases, J lost 0 bases, and 12 bases lay in between. CDR3 bases: TGTGCCACCAGCAGACCTACGGTGATGAGCACAGATACGCAGTATTTT. It specifies CATSRPTVMSTDTQYF.

About this clonotype itself: At one end, the junction sequence differs from germline, possibly due to a read error. The chain couples TRBV3-1 to TRBJ2-1; D possibly uses TRBD1 or TRBD2 (5 bases each). Looked up from germline, CDR1 is LGHDT and CDR2 is YNNKEL (reference sequence). This CDR3 is 15 amino acids long. The CDR3 region is CVSSQDWGTYNEQFF. DNA of the CDR3: TGTGTCAGCAGCCAAGATTGGGGGACCTACAATGAGCAGTTCTTC.

This clonotype has ten or more counts. This CDR3 reads CASSLAHRSGQDEQFF. CDR3 coding DNA: TGTGCCAGCAGCTTAGCCCACAGGTCCGGCCAAGATGAGCAGTTCTTC. This chain connects TRBV7-2 to TRBJ2-1; weak D call: TRBD1 (5 bases). V shed 0 bases and J shed 8 bases, with 17 bases lying between them. CDR1 and CDR2 from the germline V gene are SGHTA and FQGNSA. The CDR3 covers 16 residues.

The J gene is TRBJ1-3, the V gene TRBV7-9; D is unclear. V shed 1 base and J shed 2 bases, with 6 bases lying between them. The CDR3 loop spans 14 amino acids. CDR1 is SEHNR and CDR2 is FQNEAQ in the germline V gene (reference sequence). CDR3 loop: CASSLVSTGNTIYF. CDR3 sequence (DNA): TGTGCCAGCAGCTTAGTATCGACTGGAAACACCATATATTTT.

The chain combines TRBV12-3 or TRBV12-4 with TRBJ2-5; TRBD1 matches 8 bases. With V trimmed by 6 bases and J by 5 bases, 5 bases remained unmatched. This CDR3 region has 13 residues. In nucleotides, the CDR3 is TGTGCCAGCAGCTCGGACAGGGTGGAGACCCAGTACTTC. Residues: CASSSDRVETQYF.

This clonotype was counted a few times. This chain links TRBV20-1 with TRBJ2-4; no clear D. Deletions cut 3 bases from V and 6 bases from J, with 15 bases between. The CDR3 is made up of 14 amino acids. Germline loops: CDR1 DFQATT, CDR2 SNEGSKA (reference sequence). DNA for the CDR3: TGCAGTGCTAGGGACCCCCGCATTCTAAACATTCAGTACTTC. It codes for CSARDPRILNIQYF.

The chain is built from TRBV29-1 and TRBJ1-5; D gene unclear. This CDR3 has 13 residues. CDR1 and CDR2 (germline): SQVTM, ANQGSEA. The V end was cut by 4 bases, the J end by 2 bases, with 9 bases between. For the CDR3, the DNA is TGCAGCGTTGGGAGGGAGGGCAATCAGCCCCAGCATTTT. Protein sequence: CSVGREGNQPQHF.

This clonotype was counted a few times. The rearrangement joins TRBV5-4 to TRBJ1-1; D ambiguous. Trimming left V 5 bases short and J 5 bases short, with 10 bases between. Germline-derived CDR1 and CDR2 are SGHNT and YYREEE (reference sequence). CDR3 length: 12 residues. CDR3 coding DNA: TGTGCCAGCAGTGAATCCGGGACTGAAGCTTTCTTT. Protein: CASSESGTEAFF.

This clonotype was seen repeatedly, ten times or more. V and J are TRBV7-9 and TRBJ2-5; possible D gene TRBD1, 5 bases. This CDR3 contains 17 residues. V was cut by 4 bases and J by 1 base, with 19 bases left in between. Per the germline V gene, CDR1 is SEHNR and CDR2 is FQNEAQ (reference sequence). Here the CDR3 reads CASSSTEPLRGQETQYF. The CDR3 DNA sequence: TGTGCCAGCAGCTCGACAGAGCCCTTAAGGGGCCAAGAGACCCAGTACTTC. Combining the CDR3 with reference TRBV7-9 and TRBJ2-5 gives the whole variable domain DTGVSQNPRHKITKRGQNVTFRCDPISEHNRLYWYRQTLGQGPEFLTYFQNEAQLEKSRLLSDRFSAERPKGSFSTLEIQRTEQGDSAMYLCASSSTEPLRGQETQYFGPGTRLLVL.

In its sample, this clonotype was seen a few times. The chain uses TRBV6-5 and TRBJ2-2; 7 bases are shared with TRBD2. The V gene end was trimmed by 7 bases and the J gene end by 3 bases; junction bases not matched to a gene: 8. Looked up from germline, CDR1 is MNHEY and CDR2 is SVGAGI. The CDR3 contains 15 residues. CDR3 nucleotide sequence: TGTGCCAGCATCCCATCGGGGGGATACACCGGGGAGCTGTTTTTT. Its translation: CASIPSGGYTGELFF.

This chain joins TRBV6-5 and TRBJ2-2; 10 bases fit TRBD1. CDR1 and CDR2 (germline): MNHEY, SVGAGI. The CDR3 length is 16 residues. V gave up 3 bases and J gave up 7 bases; unmatched junction bases: 8. As DNA, the CDR3 is TGTGCCAGCAGTTATTGGGACAGGGGCGTTAGCGGGGAGCTGTTTTTT. Translated: CASSYWDRGVSGELFF.

This clonotype was counted between two and nine times. The chain recombines TRBV6-5 with TRBJ2-5; 12 positions match TRBD1. J lost 5 bases, V lost 6 bases, and 10 bases had no gene match. This CDR3 has 16 residues. Germline CDR1 is MNHEY and CDR2 is SVGAGI. CDR3 sequence reads: CASSSSGTGGLETQYF. In DNA form, the CDR3 reads TGTGCCAGCAGCTCATCCGGGACAGGGGGCTTGGAGACCCAGTACTTC.

This clonotype has a handful of counts. The rearrangement links TRBV11-2 to TRBJ2-1, with D possibly TRBD1 on 6 matching bases. Trimming took off 11 bases at V and 8 bases at J, with 16 bases between the two ends. This CDR3 contains 12 residues. Germline loops: CDR1 SGHAT, CDR2 FQNNGV. The DNA of the CDR3 is TGTGCCTCTTCCGGGACACTCGATGAGCAGTTCTTC. This translates into CASSGTLDEQFF.

This clonotype was observed once. The DNA for the CDR3 is TGTGCCAGCAGCCACTTGACTAGCGGGATTTACGAGCAGTACTTC. The encoded protein is CASSHLTSGIYEQYF. The chain has TRBV4-2 and TRBJ2-7; 11 positions match TRBD2. The CDR3 loop spans 15 amino acids. Looked up from germline, CDR1 is LGHNA and CDR2 is YNFKEQ. Unmatched junction bases numbered 5, after V lost 3 bases and J lost 4 bases.

J is TRBJ2-1 and V is TRBV19, with D perhaps TRBD1 (5 bases). This CDR3 region has 11 residues. Germline loops: CDR1 LNHDA, CDR2 SQIVND (reference sequence). V lost 7 bases and J lost 5, with 6 bases in between. The CDR3 protein is CASIGDNEQFF. In DNA form, the CDR3 reads TGTGCCAGTATAGGGGACAATGAGCAGTTCTTC.

The CDR3 sequence is CASSQGLFNSYEQYF. DNA of the CDR3: TGCGCCAGCAGCCAAGGGCTTTTCAACTCCTACGAGCAGTACTTC. J is TRBJ2-7 and V is TRBV4-1; no reliable D call. Germline V gene data show CDR1 as MGHRA and CDR2 as YSYEKL. The CDR3 totals 15 residues. Trimming removed 1 base at V and 0 bases at J, with 10 bases between.

The chain couples TRBV18 to TRBJ1-5, with unresolved D. This CDR3 is 15 amino acids long. Germline assignment: CDR1 KGHSH and CDR2 LQKENI. V lost 6 bases, J lost 5 bases, and 17 bases lay in between. The CDR3 region has the DNA TGTGCCAGCTCCCACTACGATAACGGGGATCAGCCCCAGCATTTT. It yields the protein CASSHYDNGDQPQHF.

This clonotype was found a few times. In DNA, the CDR3 is TGTGCCAGCAGCTCCCAGGCTCAGACCTACGAGCAGTACTTC. Its translation is CASSSQAQTYEQYF. This chain links TRBV7-8 with TRBJ2-7; D remains ambiguous. Germline CDR1 and CDR2: SGHVS and FQNEAQ. V shed 4 bases and J shed 2 bases, with 12 bases lying between them. The CDR3 is made up of 14 amino acids.

Worth noting for this clonotype: A read error may account for a junction end that differs from germline. The rearrangement uses TRBV5-4 and TRBJ1-1; no clear D gene. Germline CDR1 is SGHNT and CDR2 is YYREEE (reference sequence). The CDR3 is made up of 15 amino acids. CDR3 in DNA: TGTGCCAGCAGCTTGTGGGCAAGCCGCAACACTAAAGCTTTCTTT. It specifies CASSLWASRNTKAFF. The full variable domain, completed using reference TRBV5-4 and TRBJ1-1, is ETGVTQSPTHLIKTRGQQVTLRCSSQSGHNTVSWYQQALGQGPQFIFQYYREEENGRGNFPPRFSGLQFPNYSSELNVNALELDDSALYLCASSLWASRNTKAFFGQGTRLTVV.

The chain is built from TRBV27 and TRBJ1-1; 8 nucleotides match TRBD1. The CDR3 totals 14 residues. V lost 3 bases, J lost 6 bases, and 6 bases stayed unmatched. CDR1 and CDR2 from the germline V gene are MNHEY and SMNVEV (reference sequence). For the CDR3, the DNA is TGTGCCAGCAGTTTCGGGACAGGTTTCGCTGAAGCTTTCTTT. Its protein product is CASSFGTGFAEAFF.

This clonotype was detected a few times. V is TRBV7-8 and J is TRBJ2-3; D remains ambiguous. The CDR3 runs to 14 residues. CDR1 and CDR2 (germline): SGHVS, FQNEAQ. Between the trimmed V and J ends, which lost 2 bases and 4 bases, there was a span of 10 bases. The CDR3 spells CASSLPGAADTQYF. CDR3 in DNA: TGTGCCAGCAGCTTACCCGGCGCCGCAGATACGCAGTATTTT. Variable domain in full (rest from reference TRBV7-8 and TRBJ2-3): GAGVSQSPRYKVAKRGQDVALRCDPISGHVSLFWYQQALGQGPEFLTYFQNEAQLDKSGLPSDRFFAERPEGSVSTLKIQRTQQEDSAVYLCASSLPGAADTQYFGPGTRLTVL.

CDR3 amino acids: CASGQGASTEAFF. CDR3 sequence (DNA): TGTGCCAGCGGACAGGGGGCGAGCACTGAAGCTTTCTTT. The rearrangement uses TRBV27 and TRBJ1-1; 11 bases are a match to TRBD1. V lost 8 bases, J lost 4 bases, and 3 bases stayed unmatched. Germline assignment: CDR1 MNHEY and CDR2 SMNVEV (reference sequence). The CDR3 is 13 residues long.